This T cell receptor (beta chain) came from a study of cytomegalovirus exposure and HLA in healthy donors. The sample holds a few counts of this clone. Its antigen remains unidentified. The study, taken as a whole, reports: Highly shared sequence variants in one cluster were likely a sequencing artifact. In a later analysis, the majority of CMV-associated beta chains seemingly showed HLA restriction. Some V segments (TRBV6-2 and TRBV6-3 among them) were excluded as indistinguishable. Association of 16,951 TCR beta sequences with HLA alleles was found at 0.05 false discovery rate in a later analysis.

The PCR made use of 60 Vbeta and 13 Jbeta primers. Measured with immunoSEQ multiplex PCR; TCRdb has only the in-frame clones, and not every one. This sample yields more than 110,000 clones, of which 73% are seen a single time; under 15% belongs to the top ten. CDR1 is GTSNPN and CDR2 is SVGIG in the germline V gene (reference sequence). Trimming left V 4 bases short and J 7 bases short, with 10 bases between. There are 11 residues in the CDR3. This receptor was obtained from a human donor in good health. The chain carries TRBV30 and TRBJ1-2; possible D gene TRBD1, 5 bases. Sequenced input: PBMCs. This CDR3 is CAWIRECGYTF. The CDR3 DNA reads TGTGCCTGGATCAGGGAATGTGGCTACACCTTC.